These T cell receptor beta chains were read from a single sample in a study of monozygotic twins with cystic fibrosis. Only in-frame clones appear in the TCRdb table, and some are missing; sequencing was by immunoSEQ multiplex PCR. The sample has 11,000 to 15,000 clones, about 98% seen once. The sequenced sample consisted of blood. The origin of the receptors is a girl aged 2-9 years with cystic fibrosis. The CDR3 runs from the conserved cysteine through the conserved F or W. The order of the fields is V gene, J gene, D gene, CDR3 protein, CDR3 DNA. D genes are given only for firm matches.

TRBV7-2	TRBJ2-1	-	CASSLGGAPGPYNEQFF	TGTGCCAGCAGCTTAGGGGGGGCCCCTGGGCCCTACAATGAGCAGTTCTTC
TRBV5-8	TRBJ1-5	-	CASSEGTSNQPQHF	TGTGCCAGCAGCGAAGGGACTAGCAATCAGCCCCAGCATTTT
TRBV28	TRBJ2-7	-	CASSRRVGSYEQYF	TGTGCCAGCAGCCGCCGGGTAGGGTCCTACGAGCAGTACTTC
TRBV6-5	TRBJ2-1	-	CASSTLGNEQFF	TGTGCCAGCAGCACACTGGGGAATGAGCAGTTCTTC
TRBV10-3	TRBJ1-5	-	CAISESDSNQPQHF	TGTGCCATCAGTGAGTCGGATAGCAATCAGCCCCAGCATTTT
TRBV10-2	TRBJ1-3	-	CASSEFRSGNTIYF	TGCGCCAGCAGTGAGTTTCGCAGTGGAAACACCATATATTTT
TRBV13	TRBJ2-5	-	CASARGGRETQYF	TGTGCCAGCGCCAGGGGGGGACGAGAGACCCAGTACTTC
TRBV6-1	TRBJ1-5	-	CASSQNRLGQPQHF	TGTGCCAGCAGTCAGAATCGACTGGGTCAGCCCCAGCATTTT
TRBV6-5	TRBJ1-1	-	CASRLGGRDTEAFF	TGTGCCAGCCGCCTGGGGGGGCGAGACACTGAAGCTTTCTTT
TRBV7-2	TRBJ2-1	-	CASSSIPRGENNEQFF	TGTGCCAGCAGCTCTATTCCGAGGGGGGAAAACAATGAGCAGTTCTTC
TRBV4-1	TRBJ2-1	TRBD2	CASSQARLAPYNEQFF	TGCGCCAGCAGCCAAGCACGACTAGCGCCCTACAATGAGCAGTTCTTC